The next 25 T cell receptor beta chains were all read from a single sample in a study of CD8+ T cells in alopecia areata (dated by TCRdb to the late 2010s). Explained via the paper, the time point label denotes: 24 weeks on oral tofacitinib. What this sample's treatment or condition label stands for: oral pan-JAK inhibitor, 5-10 mg twice daily. Library preparation was by the immunoSEQ multiplex PCR assay. For TCR sequencing, RNA was extracted from every sample and reverse transcribed into cDNA to serve as template. TCRdb took this table from immuneACCESS and kept in-frame rearrangements with V and J called. Such tables lack part of the clones; where checked against another copy, unresolved V genes explain under half of the gap, and the rest is unexplained. Recorded for this sample are 200,000 or so clones; roughly 60% of them occurred a single time. The top ten constitute about 5% of the sample.

The sample here was CD4+ T cells sorted from blood, taken at week 24, from a patient treated with tofacitinib. The receptors here all came from a human donor with alopecia areata.

This rearrangement joins TRBV29-1 to TRBJ2-7, with TRBD1 matching 9 bases. This CDR3 comprises 13 residues. The germline V gene has CDR1 SQVTM and CDR2 ANQGSEA. The ends lost 6 bases at V and 5 bases at J; junction bases unmatched: 8. The CDR3 spells CSVTPGQGNEQYF. In DNA, the CDR3 is TGCAGCGTCACCCCGGGACAGGGTAACGAGCAGTACTTC.

V usage is TRBV28 and J usage is TRBJ1-2; no definite D call. V gave up 5 bases and J gave up 8 bases, with 9 bases separating them. The CDR3 covers 11 residues. Looked up from germline, CDR1 is MDHEN and CDR2 is SYDVKM. The CDR3 bases are TGTGCCAGCAGTCCGCGGACCGGCTACACCTTC. As protein: CASSPRTGYTF.

The CDR3 DNA reads as TGCGCCAGCAGCCAACCCTTACAGGGGAGCGGCTATGGCTACACCTTC. This translates into CASSQPLQGSGYGYTF. This rearrangement joins TRBV4-1 to TRBJ1-2, with 7 bases lining up with TRBD1. Germline V gene data show CDR1 as MGHRA and CDR2 as YSYEKL. There are 16 residues in the CDR3. V lost 2 bases, J lost 4 bases, and 10 bases stayed unmatched.

This chain joins TRBV10-3 and TRBJ1-5; D ambiguous. The germline gives CDR1 ENHRY, CDR2 SYGVKD. V was pared by 1 base and J by 1 base, with 11 bases between. The CDR3 has 16 residues. CDR3 DNA sequence: TGTGCCATCAGTGAGTACAGAGAGGGAAGCAATCAGCCCCAGCATTTT. It encodes CAISEYREGSNQPQHF.

This chain joins TRBV29-1 and TRBJ2-3; no reliable D call. The V and J ends lost 6 bases and 1 base respectively, with 17 bases between them. This CDR3 is built from 15 residues. The germline gives CDR1 SQVTM, CDR2 ANQGSEA. CDR3 amino acids: CSVGPSGVRTDTQYF. The CDR3, as DNA: TGCAGCGTCGGTCCCAGTGGAGTTCGCACAGATACGCAGTATTTT.

The genes are TRBV2 and TRBJ2-5; 7 bases are shared with TRBD1. The V and J ends lost 6 bases and 3 bases, in that order; junction bases with no gene match: 4. Germline-derived CDR1 and CDR2 are SNHLY and FYNNEI. The CDR3 sequence is 13 residues long. The CDR3 DNA sequence: TGTGCCAGCAGGGATGACAGGGAAGAGACCCAGTACTTC. It specifies CASRDDREETQYF.

The V and J genes are TRBV7-9 and TRBJ2-7, with D tentatively TRBD1 or TRBD2 (5 bases each). Trimming left V 5 bases short and J 1 base short, with 9 bases between. The CDR3 sequence is 13 residues long. CDR1 SEHNR and CDR2 FQNEAQ come from the germline V gene (reference sequence). CDR3 in DNA: TGTGCCAGCAGCATAGGGACGTCCTACGAGCAGTACTTC. The encoded protein is CASSIGTSYEQYF.

This clone turned up a few times. This chain uses TRBV23-1 with TRBJ2-7, with D possibly matching TRBD2 (6 bases). TRBV23-1 is labeled an ORF, and its function is uncertain. The CDR3 is 14 amino acids. V was clipped by 6 bases and J by 0 bases, with 12 bases between them. CDR3 amino acids: CASSQDGSSYEQYF. CDR3 sequence (DNA): TGCGCCAGCAGCCAGGACGGGAGCTCCTACGAGCAGTACTTC.

The chain combines TRBV7-2 with TRBJ2-1; TRBD1 matches 7 bases. Germline CDR1 is SGHTA and CDR2 is FQGNSA. This CDR3 region has 16 residues. V shed 5 bases and J 5 bases; nucleotides not matched to a gene: 12. The chain's CDR3 is CASSPITGQGDNEQFF. The CDR3 region has the DNA TGTGCCAGCAGCCCCATAACCGGGCAGGGGGACAATGAGCAGTTCTTC.

This clone was seen only once. V is TRBV27 and J is TRBJ2-2, with D uncertain. This CDR3 has 14 amino acids. Germline values: CDR1 MNHEY, CDR2 SMNVEV (reference sequence). V shed 3 bases and J shed 6 bases, with 11 bases lying between them. This chain's CDR3 is CASSFWTRSGELFF. Here the CDR3 DNA reads TGTGCCAGCAGTTTTTGGACCCGATCCGGGGAGCTGTTTTTT.

V gene TRBV28 combines with J gene TRBJ2-7; 7 nucleotides align to TRBD1. CDR3 length: 15 residues. With V trimmed by 6 bases and J by 4 bases, 12 bases remained unmatched. Germline V gene sequence: CDR1 MDHEN, CDR2 SYDVKM. The CDR3 region has the DNA TGTGCCAGCAGGACCCTCGAGACAGGGCAATACGAGCAGTACTTC. It translates to CASRTLETGQYEQYF.

This clone was recorded a few times. The CDR3 protein is CASSLNTGTEQYF. In DNA form, the CDR3 reads TGTGCCAGCAGCTTAAACACAGGGACCGAGCAGTACTTC. This chain joins TRBV7-3 and TRBJ2-7; D possibly corresponds to TRBD1 (6 bases). V was clipped by 1 base and J by 6 bases, with 10 bases between them. This CDR3 comprises 13 residues. Germline CDR1 SGHTA, CDR2 FQGTGA.

The V call is TRBV25-1, the J call TRBJ1-5; maybe TRBD1 (5 bases). The V gene lost 3 bases and the J gene lost 7 bases, with 13 bases spanning the gap. Germline V CDR1 and CDR2: MGHDK, SYGVNS. This CDR3 is built from 14 residues. The CDR3 bases are TGTGCCAGCAGTGATGTGGCAGGGCTCCAGCCCCAGCATTTT. Translated: CASSDVAGLQPQHF. The full variable domain, in which reference TRBV25-1 and TRBJ1-5 provide the parts outside the CDR3, is EADIYQTPRYLVIGTGKKITLECSQTMGHDKMYWYQQDPGMELHLIHYSYGVNSTEKGDLSSESTVSRIRTEHFPLTLESARPSHTSQYLCASSDVAGLQPQHFGDGTRLSIL.

The rearrangement joins TRBV30 to TRBJ1-1, with TRBD1 matching 7 bases. CDR3 size: 13 residues. Trimming at V came to 3 bases and at J to 3 bases, leaving 4 bases not matched to a gene. The germline CDR1 and CDR2 sequences are GTSNPN and SVGIG (reference sequence). The CDR3 loop is CAWSDREDTEAFF. CDR3 nucleotides: TGTGCCTGGAGCGACAGGGAGGACACTGAAGCTTTCTTT.

This clone showed up just a few times. This chain connects TRBV23-1 to TRBJ2-3; perhaps TRBD1 as D (5 bases). TRBV23-1 is an ORF for which the function is uncertain. Trimming left V 8 bases short and J 5 bases short, with 8 bases between. The CDR3 runs to 11 residues. CDR3 region: CASDQGDTQYF. CDR3 coding DNA: TGCGCCAGCGACCAGGGAGATACGCAGTATTTT.

This rearrangement joins TRBV5-1 to TRBJ2-5; 10 nucleotides line up with TRBD2. Germline trimming cut 0 bases from V and 5 bases from J; bases unmatched to any gene: 10. Germline values: CDR1 SGHRS, CDR2 YFSETQ. The CDR3 contains 17 residues. The CDR3 DNA reads TGCGCCAGCAGCTTGGCCGTGGGGCTAGCGGGAGAGGAGACCCAGTACTTC. Residues: CASSLAVGLAGEETQYF. The whole variable domain, remainder taken from reference TRBV5-1 and TRBJ2-5, is KAGVTQTPRYLIKTRGQQVTLSCSPISGHRSVSWYQQTPGQGLQFLFEYFSETQRNKGNFPGRFSGRQFSNSRSEMNVSTLELGDSALYLCASSLAVGLAGEETQYFGPGTRLLVL.

This rearrangement joins TRBV29-1 to TRBJ2-5; a possible D gene is TRBD1 (5 bases). V lost 6 bases and J 2 bases, leaving 13 bases between the germline ends. The CDR3 totals 13 residues. Germline CDR1 reads SQVTM; CDR2 reads ANQGSEA. Here the CDR3 reads CSVAVRQQETQYF. CDR3 sequence (DNA): TGCAGCGTAGCCGTCCGACAGCAAGAGACCCAGTACTTC.

The CDR3 loop reads CAISTLTSRETQYF. The DNA for the CDR3 is TGTGCCATCAGTACCTTAACTAGTCGGGAGACCCAGTACTTC. The rearrangement joins TRBV10-3 to TRBJ2-5, with TRBD2 as a possible D gene (5 bases). Trimming pared 5 bases from V and 5 bases from J, leaving 15 bases between. CDR3 length: 14 amino acids. The germline gives CDR1 ENHRY, CDR2 SYGVKD.

The J gene is TRBJ1-5, the V gene TRBV29-1, with D possibly being TRBD1 (6 bases). V lost 7 bases and J lost 6, with 16 bases in between. The germline CDR1 and CDR2 sequences are SQVTM and ANQGSEA. There are 13 residues in the CDR3. CDR3 residues: CSGLKGGGQPQHF. As DNA, the CDR3 is TGCAGCGGCTTGAAGGGGGGGGGTCAGCCCCAGCATTTT.

There are a few counts of this clone. J is TRBJ2-1 and V is TRBV14; weak D call: TRBD1 (6 bases). Looked up from germline, CDR1 is SGHDN and CDR2 is FVKESK. Trimming removed 4 bases at V and 6 bases at J, with 19 bases between. This CDR3 comprises 16 residues. Written as DNA, the CDR3 is TGTGCCAGCAGCCGGTCAAGGGGGTTGAGGGGCAATGAGCAGTTCTTC. This encodes CASSRSRGLRGNEQFF.

The chain has TRBV6-5 and TRBJ2-3, with D possibly matching TRBD1 (5 bases). Germline CDR1 and CDR2: MNHEY and SVGAGI. The CDR3 is 14 amino acids. Trimming took off 2 bases at V and 3 bases at J, with 9 bases between the two ends. The CDR3 DNA is TGTGCCAGCAGTTACAGGGGTGGGACAGATACGCAGTATTTT. This sequence encodes CASSYRGGTDTQYF.

J is TRBJ1-1 and V is TRBV7-6, with TRBD1 identical over 9 bases. The CDR3 totals 13 residues. The germline gives CDR1 SGHVS, CDR2 FNYEAQ. V shed 5 bases, J shed 3 bases, and the junction held 1 base outside the gene matches. CDR3 residues: CASSRTGDTEAFF. DNA for the CDR3: TGTGCCAGCAGCCGGACAGGGGACACTGAAGCTTTCTTT. Looking up the rest from reference TRBV7-6 and TRBJ1-1 gives the full variable domain: GAGVSQSPRYKVTKRGQDVALRCDPISGHVSLYWYRQALGQGPEFLTYFNYEAQQDKSGLPNDRFSAERPEGSISTLTIQRTEQRDSAMYRCASSRTGDTEAFFGQGTRLTVV.

The chain employs TRBV20-1 and TRBJ2-7; no reliable D call. V lost 3 bases and J 3 bases, leaving 6 bases between the germline ends. Germline CDR1 reads DFQATT; CDR2 reads SNEGSKA (reference sequence). There are 11 residues in the CDR3. The CDR3 protein is CSASGNYEQYF. The CDR3 nucleotides are TGCAGTGCTAGTGGGAACTACGAGCAGTACTTC.

Comment on this clone: At one end the junction does not follow the germline gene, possibly because of a read error. The V gene is TRBV5-1, the J gene TRBJ2-2, with TRBD1 identical over 7 bases. The germline CDR1 and CDR2 sequences are SGHRS and YFSETQ. The CDR3 is 14 amino acids. CDR3 bases: TGCGCCAGCAGTTTGGACAGGACGGCCGGGGAGCTGTTTTTT. It translates to CASSLDRTAGELFF.

This chain connects TRBV9 to TRBJ1-2, with D possibly matching TRBD1 (5 bases). The V end was cut by 0 bases, the J end by 4 bases, with 16 bases between. Per the germline V gene, CDR1 is SGDLS and CDR2 is YYNGEE. The CDR3 spans 16 residues. The CDR3 sequence is CASSVGTQTAVYGYTF. The CDR3 region has the DNA TGTGCCAGCAGCGTAGGAACACAGACAGCAGTCTATGGCTACACCTTC.